A selection of T cell receptor beta chains follows, all from one sample in a study of beta chain features in type 1 diabetes. Measured with immunoSEQ multiplex PCR; TCRdb has only the in-frame clones, and not every one. The table records approximately 250,000 clones, under 13% of them present only once. Sequenced material: naive CD4+ T cells from blood. Source of these receptors: a man aged 25-45 years with type 1 diabetes. CDR3s include the opening cysteine and the closing phenylalanine or tryptophan. The D gene is left open where the match is weak. Clone size is given for some rows only: seen once, a few or many times, or a class if the clone is expanded.

>TRBJ2-5|.|TRBV19|TRBD2
CASRDSGGFQETQYF
TGTGCCAGTAGGGATAGCGGGGGGTTTCAAGAGACCCAGTACTTC
>TRBJ1-4|.|TRBV15|.
CATSRVGAGSEKLFF
TGTGCCACCAGCAGAGTAGGCGCAGGAAGTGAAAAACTGTTTTTT
>TRBJ2-2|few|TRBV6-1|.
CASSVAGGELFF
TGTGCCAGCAGTGTGGCGGGAGGGGAGCTGTTTTTT
>TRBJ2-1|few|TRBV9|.
CASSPDGRGHNEQFF
TGTGCCAGCAGCCCCGACGGGAGAGGGCACAATGAGCAGTTCTTC
>TRBJ1-2|few|TRBV5-1|TRBD1
CASSFITTGTGAANYGYTF
TGCGCCAGCAGCTTCATTACTACCGGGACAGGGGCCGCTAACTATGGCTACACCTTC
>TRBJ2-1|.|TRBV4-3|.
CASSRRGSEVEDEQFF
TGCGCCAGCAGCCGACGCGGCTCGGAGGTGGAGGATGAGCAGTTCTTC
>TRBJ1-1|few|TRBV7-8|.
CASSLAYTNTEAFF
TGTGCCAGCAGCTTAGCATACACAAACACTGAAGCTTTCTTT
>TRBJ1-2|.|TRBV7-3|TRBD1
CASSRITGTGPNYGYTF
TGTGCCAGCAGCCGCATCACCGGGACAGGACCCAACTATGGCTACACCTTC
>TRBJ2-3|.|TRBV9|.
CASSVEQGFSGTQYF
TGTGCCAGCAGCGTCGAACAGGGCTTCAGTGGTACGCAGTATTTT
>TRBJ2-3|.|TRBV18|.
CASSPTVIAQYF
TGTGCCAGCTCCCCTACAGTTATTGCGCAGTATTTT
>TRBJ2-1|.|TRBV5-1|.
CASSLAAQGDEQFF
TGCGCCAGCAGCTTGGCGGCCCAGGGCGATGAGCAGTTCTTC
>TRBJ1-6|few|TRBV4-3|.
CASSQDTGGSPLHF
TGCGCCAGCAGCCAAGATACGGGGGGATCACCCCTCCACTTT
>TRBJ2-2|few|TRBV2|.
CASSERGGELFF
TGTGCCAGCAGTGAAAGGGGCGGGGAGCTGTTTTTT
>TRBJ2-5|few|TRBV9|TRBD2
CASSLPSGDLRETQYF
TGTGCCAGCAGCTTGCCTAGCGGGGACCTCCGGGAGACCCAGTACTTC
>TRBJ2-6|few|TRBV7-9|.
CASSAGWSSGANVLTF
TGTGCCAGCAGCGCGGGGTGGAGCTCTGGGGCCAACGTCCTGACTTTC
>TRBJ1-2|few|TRBV11-2|TRBD1
CASSLVGQSYGYTF
TGTGCCAGCAGCTTAGTGGGACAGAGTTATGGCTACACCTTC
>TRBJ2-7|.|TRBV2|.
CASSTDSYEQYF
TGTGCCAGCAGTACGGACTCTTACGAGCAGTACTTC
>TRBJ2-3|.|TRBV6-5|.
CASKSDRSTDTQYF
TGTGCCAGCAAGAGCGACAGAAGCACAGATACGCAGTATTTT
>TRBJ2-7|.|TRBV25-1|.
CASRSGPYEQYF
TGTGCCAGCAGAAGTGGGCCTTACGAGCAGTACTTC
>TRBJ2-5|.|TRBV11-2|TRBD1
CASSSWTGGLETQYF
TGTGCCAGCAGCTCCTGGACAGGGGGCCTGGAGACCCAGTACTTC
>TRBJ2-3|few|TRBV5-6|.
CASSLSGSTTDTQYF
TGTGCCAGCAGCCTTAGTGGTTCTACCACAGATACGCAGTATTTT
>TRBJ2-1|few|TRBV29-1|.
CSLGHKSSYNEQFF
TGCAGCCTTGGACACAAGAGCTCCTACAATGAGCAGTTCTTC
>TRBJ2-5|.|TRBV28|TRBD2
CASRSGGQETQYF
TGTGCCAGCAGGAGCGGGGGTCAAGAGACCCAGTACTTC
>TRBJ2-1|.|TRBV18|TRBD1
CASSPEGASYNEQFF
TGTGCCAGCTCACCAGAGGGGGCCTCCTACAATGAGCAGTTCTTC
>TRBJ2-7|.|TRBV5-1|.
CASSSQENRYYEQYF
TGCGCCAGCAGCTCACAAGAGAACAGATACTACGAGCAGTACTTC
>TRBJ2-5|few|TRBV2|.
CASTLGGTQYF
TGTGCCAGCACTCTAGGGGGGACCCAGTACTTC
>TRBJ2-5|few|TRBV29-1|TRBD1
CSVGGTGGQETQYF
TGCAGCGTTGGTGGGACAGGGGGCCAAGAGACCCAGTACTTC
>TRBJ1-5|.|TRBV2|TRBD1
CASSDRGGSNQPQHF
TGTGCCAGCAGCGACAGGGGCGGGAGCAATCAGCCCCAGCATTTT
>TRBJ2-5|few|TRBV7-6|TRBD1
CASSLGQGQETQYF
TGTGCCAGCAGCTTGGGACAGGGTCAGGAGACCCAGTACTTC
>TRBJ2-2|few|TRBV25-1|TRBD1
CASSGQVAGTGELFF
TGTGCCAGCAGCGGACAGGTCGCGGGCACCGGGGAGCTGTTTTTT
>TRBJ1-2|.|TRBV2|.
CASSEALGRVGYTF
TGTGCCAGCAGTGAAGCGCTGGGCAGGGTGGGCTACACCTTC
>TRBJ2-3|few|TRBV9|TRBD2
CASSVSGSGGSDTQYF
TGTGCCAGCAGCGTTTCCGGTAGCGGGGGATCAGATACGCAGTATTTT
>TRBJ2-1|few|TRBV4-1|TRBD1
CASSRQGGDEQFF
TGCGCCAGCAGCCGACAGGGGGGGGATGAGCAGTTCTTC
>TRBJ1-1|.|TRBV15|.
CATSRVDSEAFF
TGTGCCACCAGCAGAGTTGACAGTGAAGCTTTCTTT
>TRBJ2-1|.|TRBV18|.
CASSQGPGYNEQFF
TGTGCCAGCTCACAAGGGCCAGGGTACAATGAGCAGTTCTTC
>TRBJ2-3|few|TRBV18|.
CASSPVLLTSADTQYF
TGTGCCAGCTCACCGGTACTCCTGACAAGTGCAGATACGCAGTATTTT
>TRBJ2-7|few|TRBV28|.
CASSFLGVRDSPYEQYF
TGTGCCAGCAGTTTTTTGGGCGTACGGGACTCCCCGTACGAGCAGTACTTC
>TRBJ2-7|.|TRBV6-6|.
CASSYSGGHNEQYF
TGTGCCAGCAGTTACTCGGGGGGGCACAACGAGCAGTACTTC
>TRBJ2-7|few|TRBV7-9|.
CASSSSGGNEQYF
TGTGCCAGCAGCTCGTCCGGAGGGAACGAGCAGTACTTC
>TRBJ2-7|few|TRBV18|.
CASSPAGPVSSEQYF
TGTGCCAGCTCACCTGCGGGACCCGTCTCATCAGAGCAGTACTTC
>TRBJ2-3|few|TRBV5-6|TRBD2
CASSKTSGGLSTDTQYF
TGTGCCAGCAGCAAAACTAGCGGGGGCCTCAGCACAGATACGCAGTATTTT
>TRBJ2-2|.|TRBV2|.
CASSLSSGELFF
TGTGCCAGCAGTTTGTCCTCCGGGGAGCTGTTTTTT
>TRBJ2-1|few|TRBV2|TRBD1
CASSGQGANEQFF
TGTGCCAGCAGTGGACAGGGGGCCAATGAGCAGTTCTTC
>TRBJ1-3|.|TRBV29-1|.
CSVKQGFSGNTIYF
TGCAGCGTGAAACAGGGCTTCTCTGGAAACACCATATATTTT
>TRBJ2-2|few|TRBV6-1|.
CASRKGFANTGELFF
TGTGCCAGCCGAAAGGGGTTCGCGAACACCGGGGAGCTGTTTTTT
>TRBJ1-1|.|TRBV2|.
CASSESGEGWDTEAFF
TGTGCCAGCAGTGAAAGCGGAGAGGGTTGGGACACTGAAGCTTTCTTT
>TRBJ1-5|few|TRBV7-9|.
CASSFYSSGVGPQHF
TGTGCCAGCAGCTTTTACAGCTCAGGGGTCGGGCCCCAGCATTTT
>TRBJ1-4|few|TRBV5-6|.
CASSLYSTNEKLFF
TGTGCCAGCAGCTTGTACAGCACTAATGAAAAACTGTTTTTT
>TRBJ1-5|.|TRBV29-1|.
CSVVGQPNQPQHF
TGCAGCGTTGTAGGACAGCCTAATCAGCCCCAGCATTTT
>TRBJ2-7|.|TRBV6-5|TRBD2
CASSYISSGGARGQYF
TGTGCCAGCAGTTACATCTCTAGCGGGGGAGCTCGAGGGCAGTACTTC
>TRBJ1-1|.|TRBV5-6|.
CATKARGRTEAFF
TGTGCCACCAAGGCCAGAGGGCGCACTGAAGCTTTCTTT
>TRBJ1-5|.|TRBV7-3|.
CASSFGREGQPQHF
TGTGCCAGCAGCTTCGGCAGGGAGGGACAGCCCCAGCATTTT
>TRBJ1-1|.|TRBV4-2|TRBD1
CASSQGDRGLGTEAFF
TGTGCCAGCAGCCAGGGGGACAGGGGATTGGGTACTGAAGCTTTCTTT
>TRBJ2-3|few|TRBV6-5|TRBD2
CASSRLAGIDTQYF
TGTGCCAGCAGTCGACTAGCGGGGATTGATACGCAGTATTTT
>TRBJ2-7|.|TRBV19|.
CASSVDIKEQYF
TGTGCCAGTAGTGTCGACATCAAGGAGCAGTACTTC
>TRBJ1-5|few|TRBV18|.
CASSGGEDQPQHF
TGTGCCAGCTCAGGAGGGGAAGATCAGCCCCAGCATTTT
>TRBJ2-5|.|TRBV5-1|TRBD1
CASSPGQGKETQYF
TGCGCCAGCAGTCCGGGACAGGGAAAGGAGACCCAGTACTTC